The present TCR beta chain was sequenced within a study of cytomegalovirus exposure and HLA in healthy donors. As for this clone: Its antigen is unknown.

Whole-study findings and limits: For TCR beta chains, V- and J-gene trimming was later linked to a missense DCLRE1C variant.

The germline V gene encodes CDR1 LNHDA and CDR2 SQIVND (reference sequence). V lost 0 bases and J lost 1, with 10 bases in between. The CDR3 has 15 residues. In the PCR, 60 Vbeta and 13 Jbeta primers were used. Method: immunoSEQ multiplex PCR; TCRdb's copy keeps in-frame clones and lacks some. The data contain around 130,000 clones, 84% of them singletons. The receptor's source is a woman under 30 in good health and CMV-seropositive. Source material: PBMCs. The J gene is TRBJ2-7, the V gene TRBV19; D gene ambiguous. The chain's CDR3 is CASSIDAGGSYEQYF. The CDR3 coding sequence is TGTGCCAGTAGTATAGACGCTGGCGGATCCTACGAGCAGTACTTC.